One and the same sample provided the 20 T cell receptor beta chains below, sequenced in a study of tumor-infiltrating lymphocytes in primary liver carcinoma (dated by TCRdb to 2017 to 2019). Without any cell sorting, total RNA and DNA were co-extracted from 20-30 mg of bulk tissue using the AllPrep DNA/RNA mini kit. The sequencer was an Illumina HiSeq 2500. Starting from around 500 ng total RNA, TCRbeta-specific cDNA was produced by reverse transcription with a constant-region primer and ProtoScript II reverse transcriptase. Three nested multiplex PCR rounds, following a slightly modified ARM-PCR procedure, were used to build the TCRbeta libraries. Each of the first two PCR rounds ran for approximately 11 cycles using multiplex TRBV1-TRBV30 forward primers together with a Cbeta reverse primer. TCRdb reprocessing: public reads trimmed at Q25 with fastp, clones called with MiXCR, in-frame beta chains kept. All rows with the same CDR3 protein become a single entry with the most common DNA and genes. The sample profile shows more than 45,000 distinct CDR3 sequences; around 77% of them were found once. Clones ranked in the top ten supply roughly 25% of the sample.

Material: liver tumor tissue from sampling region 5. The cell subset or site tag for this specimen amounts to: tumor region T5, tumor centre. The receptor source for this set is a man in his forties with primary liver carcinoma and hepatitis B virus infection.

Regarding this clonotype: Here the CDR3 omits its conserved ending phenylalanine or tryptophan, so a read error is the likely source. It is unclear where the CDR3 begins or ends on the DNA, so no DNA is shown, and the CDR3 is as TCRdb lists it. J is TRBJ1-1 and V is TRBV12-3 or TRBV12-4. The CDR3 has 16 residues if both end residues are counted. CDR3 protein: CASSLAPPGLDTETFL.

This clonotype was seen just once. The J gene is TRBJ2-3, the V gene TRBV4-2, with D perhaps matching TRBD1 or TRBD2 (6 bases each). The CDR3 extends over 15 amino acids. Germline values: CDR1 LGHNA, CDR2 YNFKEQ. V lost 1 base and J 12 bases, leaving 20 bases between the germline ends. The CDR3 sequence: CASSQGGGSTDAQYF. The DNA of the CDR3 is TGTGCCAGCAGCCAAGGAGGGGGGAGCACAGATGCACAGTATTTT.

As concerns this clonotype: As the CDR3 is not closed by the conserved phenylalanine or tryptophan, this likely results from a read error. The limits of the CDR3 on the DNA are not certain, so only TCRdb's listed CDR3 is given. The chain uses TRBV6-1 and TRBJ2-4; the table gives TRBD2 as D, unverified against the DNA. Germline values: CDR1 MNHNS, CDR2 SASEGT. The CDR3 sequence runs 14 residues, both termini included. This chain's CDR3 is CAISDGTPRGIQYL.

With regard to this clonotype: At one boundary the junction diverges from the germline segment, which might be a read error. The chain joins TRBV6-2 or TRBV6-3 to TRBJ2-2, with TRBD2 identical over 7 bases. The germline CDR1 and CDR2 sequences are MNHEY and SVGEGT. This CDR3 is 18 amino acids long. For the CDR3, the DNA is TGTGCCAGCAGTGACATAGGGATTCGACTAGCCAACACCCGGGAGCCGTTTTTT. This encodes CASSDIGIRLANTREPFF.

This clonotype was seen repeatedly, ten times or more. The CDR3 DNA reads as TGTGCCAGCAGCTCAGTACAGGGAAATACCAGGGAGCTGTTTTTT. The encoded protein is CASSSVQGNTRELFF. The V call is TRBV11-1, the J call TRBJ2-2; tentatively, D is TRBD1 (6 bases). CDR3 length equals 15 residues. Germline V gene data show CDR1 as SGHAT and CDR2 as FQDESV (reference sequence). V was pared by 4 bases and J by 9 bases, with 18 bases between. Full variable domain (remainder filled in from reference TRBV11-1 and TRBJ2-2): EAEVAQSPRYKITEKSQAVAFWCDPISGHATLYWYRQILGQGPELLVQFQDESVVDDSQLPKDRFSAERLKGVDSTLKIQPAELGDSAMYLCASSSVQGNTRELFFGEGSRLTVL.

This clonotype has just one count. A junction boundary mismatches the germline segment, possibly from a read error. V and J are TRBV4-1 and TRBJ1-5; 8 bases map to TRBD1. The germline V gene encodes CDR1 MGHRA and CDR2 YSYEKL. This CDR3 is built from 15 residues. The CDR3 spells CASSQRDRTNQPQHF. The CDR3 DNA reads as TGCGCCAGCAGCCAACGGGACAGGACCAATCAGCCTCAGCATTTT.

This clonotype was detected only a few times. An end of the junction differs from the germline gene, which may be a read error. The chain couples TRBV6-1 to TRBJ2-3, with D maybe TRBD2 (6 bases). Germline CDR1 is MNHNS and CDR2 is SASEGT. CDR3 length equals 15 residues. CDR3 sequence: CVSSPTTGRLDTQYF. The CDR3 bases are TGTGTCAGCAGTCCGACTACCGGGAGATTAGATACGCAGTATTTT.

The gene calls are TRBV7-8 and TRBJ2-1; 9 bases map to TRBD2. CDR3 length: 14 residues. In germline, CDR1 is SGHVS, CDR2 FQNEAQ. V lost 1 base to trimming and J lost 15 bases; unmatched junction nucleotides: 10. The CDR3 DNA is TGTGCCAGCAGCTTAGGGGGTAGCGGGAGAGGGCGGTTCTTC. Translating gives CASSLGGSGRGRFF.

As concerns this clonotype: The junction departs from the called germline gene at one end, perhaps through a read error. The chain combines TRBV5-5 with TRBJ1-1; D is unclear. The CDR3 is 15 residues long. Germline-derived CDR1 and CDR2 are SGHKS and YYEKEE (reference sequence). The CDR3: CASSHDGEPYTEAFF. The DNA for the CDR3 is TGTGCCAGCAGCCATGATGGTGAGCCGTACACTGAAGCTTTCTTC.

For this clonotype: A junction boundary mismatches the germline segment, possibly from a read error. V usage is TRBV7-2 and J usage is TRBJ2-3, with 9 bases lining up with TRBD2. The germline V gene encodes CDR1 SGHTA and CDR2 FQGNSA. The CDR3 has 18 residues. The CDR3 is CASSLVPAGAGGADTQYF. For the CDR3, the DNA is TGTGCCAGCAGCTTAGTCCCCGCGGGAGCGGGAGGTGCAGATACGCAATATTTT.

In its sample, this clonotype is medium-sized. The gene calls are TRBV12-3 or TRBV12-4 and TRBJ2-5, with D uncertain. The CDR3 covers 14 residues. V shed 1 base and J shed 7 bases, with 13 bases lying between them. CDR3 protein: CASSLGTTSRTQYF. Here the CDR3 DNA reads TGTGCCAGCAGTTTAGGAACCACCTCTCGGACCCAGTACTTC.

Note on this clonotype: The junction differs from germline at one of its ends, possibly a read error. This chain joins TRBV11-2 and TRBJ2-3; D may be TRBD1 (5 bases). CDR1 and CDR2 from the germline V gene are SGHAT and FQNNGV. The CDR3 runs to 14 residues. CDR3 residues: CAGSPQGQADTQYF. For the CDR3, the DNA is TGTGCCGGCAGCCCCCAGGGCCAGGCAGATACGCAGTATTTT.

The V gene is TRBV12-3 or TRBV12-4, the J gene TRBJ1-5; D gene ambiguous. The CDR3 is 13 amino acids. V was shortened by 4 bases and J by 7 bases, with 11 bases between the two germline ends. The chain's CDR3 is CASSSGGIQPQHF. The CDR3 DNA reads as TGTGCCAGCAGTTCGGGAGGGATACAGCCCCAGCATTTT.

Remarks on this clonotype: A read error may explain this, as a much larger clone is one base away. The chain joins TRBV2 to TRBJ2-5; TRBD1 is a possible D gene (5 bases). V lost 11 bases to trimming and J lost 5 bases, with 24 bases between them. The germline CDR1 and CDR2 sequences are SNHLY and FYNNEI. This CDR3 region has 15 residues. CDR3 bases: TGTGCCGGATCTTCAGCAAGGGGTGGTACGGAGACCCAGTACTTC. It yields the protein CAGSSARGGTETQYF.

CDR3 DNA sequence: TGTTTCAGCAGCTTAGGAGGGTCTCATCAGCCCCAGCATTTT. Amino acid sequence: CFSSLGGSHQPQHF. J is TRBJ1-5 and V is TRBV13; D uncertain. Looked up from germline, CDR1 is PRHDT and CDR2 is FYEKMQ (reference sequence). This CDR3 is 14 amino acids long.

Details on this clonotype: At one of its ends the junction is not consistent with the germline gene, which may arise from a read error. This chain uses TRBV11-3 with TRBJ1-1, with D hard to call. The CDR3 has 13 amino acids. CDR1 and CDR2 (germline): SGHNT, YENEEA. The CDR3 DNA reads TGTGCCATCAGCTCAGGTTTGAACACTGAGGCTTTCTTT. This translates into CAISSGLNTEAFF.

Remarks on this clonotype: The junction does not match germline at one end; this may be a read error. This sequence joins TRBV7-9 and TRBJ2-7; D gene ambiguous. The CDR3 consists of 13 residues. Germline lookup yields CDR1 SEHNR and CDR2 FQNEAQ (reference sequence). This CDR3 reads CASTLNQAYGQYF. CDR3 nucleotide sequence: TGTGCCAGCACCTTAAATCAGGCTTACGGGCAGTACTTC.

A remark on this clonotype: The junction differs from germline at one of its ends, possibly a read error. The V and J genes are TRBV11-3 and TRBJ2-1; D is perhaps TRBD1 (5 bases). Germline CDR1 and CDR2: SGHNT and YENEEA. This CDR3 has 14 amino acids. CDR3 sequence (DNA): TGTCCCAGCAGCTTAGGCGTCTCGGACAATGAGCAGCTCTTC. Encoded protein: CPSSLGVSDNEQLF.

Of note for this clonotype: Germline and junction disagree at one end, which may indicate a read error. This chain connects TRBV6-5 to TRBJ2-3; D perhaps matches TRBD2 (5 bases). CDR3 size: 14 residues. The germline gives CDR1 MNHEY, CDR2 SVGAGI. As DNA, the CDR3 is TGTGCCAGCAGTTCGCCCGGAGGCACAGATACGGAGTATTTT. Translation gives CASSSPGGTDTEYF.

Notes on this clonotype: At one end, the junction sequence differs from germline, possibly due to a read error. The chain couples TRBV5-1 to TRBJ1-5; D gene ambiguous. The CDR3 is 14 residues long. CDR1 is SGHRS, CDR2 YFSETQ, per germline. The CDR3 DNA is TGCGCCAGCAGCTTGGACGTGTGGAATCAACCCCAGCATTTT. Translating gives CASSLDVWNQPQHF.